Each of the 7 T cell receptor beta chains below was sequenced from the same sample in a study of technical replicates of blood from a handful of donors. Sequencing used immunoSEQ multiplex PCR; TCRdb keeps in-frame clones, though not all of them. The sample records approximately 59,000 clones, roughly 86% being singletons. Sequenced input: PBMCs. These receptors were taken from a human donor in good health. Some clones in this sample may be carry-over from other donors' samples.

The chain is built from TRBV5-1 and TRBJ1-1; tentatively, D is TRBD1 (6 bases). The CDR3 totals 12 residues. Germline V gene data show CDR1 as SGHRS and CDR2 as YFSETQ. Trimming took 4 bases from V and 5 from J, leaving 9 bases between them. As DNA, the CDR3 is TGCGCCAGCAGCCTGACAGGAACTGAAGCTTTCTTT. Amino acids: CASSLTGTEAFF.

This rearrangement joins TRBV10-3 to TRBJ2-2; unclear D gene. The CDR3 has 16 amino acids. The ends were cut back, 0 bases at V and 5 bases at J, with 13 bases in the middle. CDR1 and CDR2 (germline): ENHRY, SYGVKD. The CDR3 sequence is CAISESRARGTGELFF. In DNA, the CDR3 is TGTGCCATCAGTGAGTCTCGAGCTCGCGGTACCGGGGAGCTGTTTTTT.

This clone was observed once. The rearrangement links TRBV7-9 to TRBJ2-3; D is perhaps TRBD1 (6 bases). Germline CDR1 and CDR2: SEHNR and FQNEAQ (reference sequence). The CDR3 is made up of 14 amino acids. Trimming cost V 3 bases and J 2 bases, with 9 bases left between them. The CDR3 protein is CASSFSGHTDTQYF. CDR3 DNA: TGTGCCAGCAGCTTTTCGGGACACACAGATACGCAGTATTTT. Complete variable domain (other parts from reference TRBV7-9 and TRBJ2-3): DTGVSQNPRHKITKRGQNVTFRCDPISEHNRLYWYRQTLGQGPEFLTYFQNEAQLEKSRLLSDRFSAERPKGSFSTLEIQRTEQGDSAMYLCASSFSGHTDTQYFGPGTRLTVL.

The V call is TRBV7-9, the J call TRBJ1-1, with 7 bases lining up with TRBD1. Germline V gives CDR1 SEHNR, CDR2 FQNEAQ (reference sequence). The CDR3 loop spans 11 amino acids. Trimming removed 6 bases from V and 7 bases from J; junction bases left unmatched: 2. In DNA form, the CDR3 reads TGTGCCAGCAGTCGGGACAGTGAAGCTTTCTTT. Its protein is CASSRDSEAFF.

The chain joins TRBV6-6 to TRBJ2-1, with D perhaps TRBD1 (5 bases). CDR1 and CDR2 from the germline V gene are MNHNY and SVGAGI (reference sequence). The CDR3 is made up of 12 amino acids. V was clipped by 7 bases and J by 9 bases, with 13 bases between them. The CDR3 DNA sequence: TGTGCCAGCAATCCGGGCACAGGTGAGCAGTTCTTC. This codes for CASNPGTGEQFF.

This chain joins TRBV6-1 and TRBJ1-5; a possible D gene is TRBD1 (5 bases). This CDR3 has 13 amino acids. Deletions cut 6 bases from V and 3 bases from J, with 9 bases between. Germline assignment: CDR1 MNHNS and CDR2 SASEGT. The CDR3 nucleotides are TGTGCCAGCAGCAGGGTCGACAATCAGCCCCAGCATTTT. It specifies CASSRVDNQPQHF.

This chain links TRBV6-5 with TRBJ2-7; possibly TRBD2 for D (5 bases). This CDR3 spans 15 amino acids. Trimming took off 6 bases at V and 4 bases at J, with 19 bases between the two ends. Per the germline V gene, CDR1 is MNHEY and CDR2 is SVGAGI. Here the CDR3 DNA reads TGTGCCAGCAGAAGCGGCTGGCAGACCTATTACGAGCAGTACTTC. Translating gives CASRSGWQTYYEQYF.